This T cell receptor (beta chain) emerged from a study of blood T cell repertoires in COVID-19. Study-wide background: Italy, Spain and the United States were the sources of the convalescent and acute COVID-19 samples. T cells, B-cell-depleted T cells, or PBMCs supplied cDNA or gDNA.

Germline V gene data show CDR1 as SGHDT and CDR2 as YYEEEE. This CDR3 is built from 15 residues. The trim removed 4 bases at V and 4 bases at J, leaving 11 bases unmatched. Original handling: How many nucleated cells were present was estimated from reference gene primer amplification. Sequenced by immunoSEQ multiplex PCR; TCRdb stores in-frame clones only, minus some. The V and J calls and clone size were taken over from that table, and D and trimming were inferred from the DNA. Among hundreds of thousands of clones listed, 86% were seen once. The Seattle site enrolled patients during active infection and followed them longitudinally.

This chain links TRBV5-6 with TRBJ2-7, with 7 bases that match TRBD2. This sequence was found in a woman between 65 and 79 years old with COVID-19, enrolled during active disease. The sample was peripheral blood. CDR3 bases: TGTGCCAGCAGCGGGATTTGGGGGGGAAAATACGAGCAGTACTTC. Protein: CASSGIWGGKYEQYF.